What follows are 21 T cell receptor beta chains derived from one specimen sequenced in a study of shared clonotypes between healthy human individuals. Here immunoSEQ multiplex PCR was the method, and the copy in TCRdb shows in-frame clones only, minus some. Seen here are 850,000 to 1,100,000 clones, approximately 80% observed once, and the top ten hold 0.89%. The specimen was memory CD4+ T cells from PBMCs. Subset reported: CD45RA-negative fraction. The receptors were gathered from a man aged 18 to 30 in good health. Some clones in this sample may be carry-over from other donors' samples.

This chain uses TRBV5-1 with TRBJ2-1, with D unresolved. Trimming took off 4 bases at V and 0 bases at J, with 14 bases between the two ends. CDR1 and CDR2 (germline): SGHRS, YFSETQ. This CDR3 is built from 16 residues. The CDR3 loop is CASSNIDLSSYNEQFF. CDR3 nucleotides: TGCGCCAGCAGCAATATCGACTTGAGCTCCTACAATGAGCAGTTCTTC.

The sample holds many counts of this clone. This sample includes further DNA sequences coding for the same CDR3. This chain links TRBV9 with TRBJ1-1; TRBD1 is a possible D gene (5 bases). With 0 bases removed from V and 3 bases from J, the gap between germline ends came to 6 bases. The CDR3 runs to 13 residues. Germline CDR1 and CDR2: SGDLS and YYNGEE. Here the CDR3 reads CASSVVQDTEAFF. CDR3 DNA: TGTGCCAGCAGCGTAGTACAGGACACTGAAGCTTTCTTT.

About this clone: Since a far larger clone is one base different, this is likely a read error. The genes are TRBV7-2 and TRBJ1-2; D uncertain. The CDR3 runs to 12 residues. Germline V gene lookup returns CDR1 SGHTA and CDR2 FQGNSA. V was clipped by 1 base and J by 4 bases, with 4 bases between them. This chain's CDR3 is CASSLDSYGYTF. The CDR3 bases are TGTGCCAGCAGCTTAGACAGCTATGGCTACACCTTC. The full variable domain, its missing parts supplied by reference TRBV7-2 and TRBJ1-2, is GAGVSQSPSNKVTEKGKDVELRCDPISGHTALYWYRQSLGQGLEFLIYFQGNSAPDKSGLPSDRFSAERTGGSVSTLTIQRTQQEDSAVYLCASSLDSYGYTFGSGTRLTVV.

The V gene is TRBV6-1, the J gene TRBJ2-5; no reliable D call. Germline loops: CDR1 MNHNS, CDR2 SASEGT. Trimming left V 0 bases short and J 5 bases short, with 16 bases between. The CDR3 runs to 16 residues. The CDR3 is CASSEAGGVRWETQYF. Written as DNA, the CDR3 is TGTGCCAGCAGTGAAGCGGGTGGGGTCCGGTGGGAGACCCAGTACTTC.

The rearrangement links TRBV19 to TRBJ1-5; D remains ambiguous. The germline gives CDR1 LNHDA, CDR2 SQIVND (reference sequence). This CDR3 comprises 15 residues. Trimming left V 3 bases short and J 1 base short, with 10 bases between. The CDR3 DNA follows: TGTGCCAGTAGTATCCGGGGAGGAAGCAATCAGCCCCAGCATTTT. The encoded protein is CASSIRGGSNQPQHF.

This clone has just one count. The chain has TRBV7-3 and TRBJ1-5; 10 bases align to TRBD1. The CDR3 runs to 18 residues. Germline V lookup: CDR1 SGHTA, CDR2 FQGTGA. The trim removed 4 bases at V and 7 bases at J, leaving 16 bases unmatched. Here the CDR3 reads CASSSIRGQGTVGQPQHF. The CDR3 bases are TGTGCCAGCAGCTCAATCCGGGGACAGGGGACAGTGGGGCAGCCCCAGCATTTT.

The CDR3 coding sequence is TGTGCCAGCAGCGTTAGCGGGAGGGGGAACACCGGGGAGCTGTTTTTT. It translates to CASSVSGRGNTGELFF. The chain recombines TRBV9 with TRBJ2-2; 11 nucleotides agree with TRBD2. Unmatched junction bases numbered 1, after V lost 2 bases and J lost 1 base. This CDR3 has 16 residues. CDR1 and CDR2 (germline): SGDLS, YYNGEE.

This sequence joins TRBV29-1 and TRBJ1-2, with 10 bases lining up with TRBD1. Germline CDR1 and CDR2: SQVTM and ANQGSEA. The CDR3 consists of 12 residues. With 7 bases clipped from V and 7 bases from J, the junction kept 6 bases outside the gene matches. CDR3 DNA sequence: TGCAGCGCCCTGACAGGGGGCTTTGGCTACACCTTC. It translates to CSALTGGFGYTF.

V usage is TRBV4-3 and J usage is TRBJ2-6, with 10 bases identical to TRBD2. Germline V gene data show CDR1 as LGHNA and CDR2 as YSLEER. V was pared by 0 bases and J by 1 base, with 6 bases of the junction left unmatched. The CDR3 sequence is 19 residues long. The CDR3 is CASSQDPPLAGSGANVLTF. The CDR3 coding sequence is TGCGCCAGCAGCCAAGACCCCCCACTAGCGGGGTCTGGGGCCAACGTCCTGACTTTC.

This clone was detected only a few times. The sample contains more than one DNA sequence encoding this CDR3. J is TRBJ1-1 and V is TRBV6-4, with unresolved D. Trimming shortened V by 5 bases and J by 0 bases, and 7 bases separated the two germline ends. The CDR3 has 13 residues. From germline, CDR1 is MRHNA and CDR2 SNTAGT. The DNA for the CDR3 is TGTGCCAGCAGTCGCGAAATGAACACTGAAGCTTTCTTT. Protein sequence: CASSREMNTEAFF.

V gene TRBV6-6 combines with J gene TRBJ2-7, with D unresolved. Germline values: CDR1 MNHNY, CDR2 SVGAGI (reference sequence). This CDR3 region has 14 residues. Trimming removed 7 bases from V and 2 bases from J, with 15 bases in between. The CDR3 sequence: CASTFVAETYEQYF. The CDR3 nucleotides are TGTGCCAGCACTTTCGTTGCGGAGACCTACGAGCAGTACTTC.

Only a few counts were recorded for this clone. The CDR3 DNA follows: TGTGCCAGCAGCCCATCCGGGGACAGCTACACTGAAGCTTTCTTT. It specifies CASSPSGDSYTEAFF. This chain connects TRBV9 to TRBJ1-1, with 7 nucleotides matching TRBD1. CDR3 length: 15 amino acids. The junction had 9 bases not matched to a gene; V was cut back by 4 bases and J by 3 bases. Germline values: CDR1 SGDLS, CDR2 YYNGEE. The variable domain in full, completed from reference TRBV9 and TRBJ1-1, reads DSGVTQTPKHLITATGQRVTLRCSPRSGDLSVYWYQQSLDQGLQFLIQYYNGEERAKGNILERFSAQQFPDLHSELNLSSLELGDSALYFCASSPSGDSYTEAFFGQGTRLTVV.

This chain links TRBV5-1 with TRBJ1-4, with a tentative D call TRBD1 (6 bases). V lost 0 bases to trimming and J lost 4 bases, with 16 bases between them. This CDR3 has 17 residues. Germline V lookup: CDR1 SGHRS, CDR2 YFSETQ. The CDR3 spells CASSLGSGGGNNEKLFF. CDR3 coding DNA: TGCGCCAGCAGCTTGGGAAGCGGGGGCGGAAATAATGAAAAACTGTTTTTT.

V gene TRBV5-1 combines with J gene TRBJ1-2; 9 positions match TRBD1. Germline V gene data show CDR1 as SGHRS and CDR2 as YFSETQ. This CDR3 is 14 amino acids long. V was clipped by 0 bases and J by 8 bases; unmatched bases: 5. The chain's CDR3 is CASSLEGQGKGYTF. DNA for the CDR3: TGCGCCAGCAGCTTGGAAGGACAGGGGAAGGGCTACACCTTC.

The chain joins TRBV29-1 to TRBJ2-1; D is tentatively TRBD1 or TRBD2 (6 bases each). Trimming pared 8 bases from V and 0 bases from J, leaving 17 bases between. CDR1 and CDR2 from the germline V gene are SQVTM and ANQGSEA. The CDR3 is 15 residues long. The DNA for the CDR3 is TGCAGCATTAAGGGGGGCCCACGCTCCTACAATGAGCAGTTCTTC. Its protein is CSIKGGPRSYNEQFF.

The rearrangement links TRBV14 to TRBJ1-1; D ambiguous. From germline, CDR1 is SGHDN and CDR2 FVKESK. The CDR3 runs 14 residues. V shed 4 bases and J shed 2 bases, with 11 bases lying between them. The DNA of the CDR3 is TGTGCCAGCAGCCCGCGGACCTCAAACACTGAAGCTTTCTTT. This sequence encodes CASSPRTSNTEAFF. The complete variable domain, with remaining parts taken from reference TRBV14 and TRBJ1-1, reads EAGVTQFPSHSVIEKGQTVTLRCDPISGHDNLYWYRRVMGKEIKFLLHFVKESKQDESGMPNNRFLAERTGGTYSTLKVQPAELEDSGVYFCASSPRTSNTEAFFGQGTRLTVV.

The chain recombines TRBV6-5 with TRBJ2-1; 9 nucleotides line up with TRBD2. The germline V gene encodes CDR1 MNHEY and CDR2 SVGAGI. The length of the CDR3 is 13 residues. The V segment lost 6 bases and the J segment 8 bases; nucleotides outside the gene matches: 5. DNA for the CDR3: TGTGCCAGCAGGGAAGCGGGAGGTGATGAGCAGTTCTTC. The encoded protein is CASREAGGDEQFF.

CDR3: CASSSSGLAPITDTQYF. The CDR3 bases are TGTGCCAGCAGTTCCTCGGGACTAGCGCCGATCACAGATACGCAGTATTTT. The chain joins TRBV27 to TRBJ2-3; 10 nucleotides agree with TRBD2. V gave up 4 bases and J gave up 2 bases; unmatched junction bases: 9. Germline V CDR1 and CDR2: MNHEY, SMNVEV (reference sequence). The CDR3 has 17 amino acids.

This clone was seen a handful of times. The chain uses TRBV6-5 and TRBJ1-1; possibly TRBD1 for D (6 bases). This CDR3 spans 16 amino acids. The V gene's germline CDR1 is MNHEY and CDR2 SVGAGI. The V end was cut by 2 bases, the J end by 4 bases, with 17 bases between. This CDR3 reads CASSYATGGGTTEAFF. CDR3 nucleotide sequence: TGTGCCAGCAGTTACGCGACGGGGGGCGGGACCACTGAAGCTTTCTTT.

CDR3 nucleotides: TGTGCCAGCAGTGACCGGGACAGCCCTATGAACACTGAAGCTTTCTTT. Translating gives CASSDRDSPMNTEAFF. The V and J genes are TRBV2 and TRBJ1-1, with 7 bases that match TRBD1. Per the germline V gene, CDR1 is SNHLY and CDR2 is FYNNEI. There are 16 residues in the CDR3. J gave up 0 bases and V 3 bases, and 7 bases lay outside the gene matches.

This clone has just a few counts. The chain employs TRBV20-1 and TRBJ1-1; no firm D call. CDR3 size: 11 residues. Trimming removed 5 bases from V and 10 bases from J, with 14 bases in between. CDR1 and CDR2 from the germline V gene are DFQATT and SNEGSKA (reference sequence). The CDR3 region is CSASLTFLAFF. For the CDR3, the DNA is TGCAGTGCTTCGCTGACATTCCTAGCTTTCTTT.